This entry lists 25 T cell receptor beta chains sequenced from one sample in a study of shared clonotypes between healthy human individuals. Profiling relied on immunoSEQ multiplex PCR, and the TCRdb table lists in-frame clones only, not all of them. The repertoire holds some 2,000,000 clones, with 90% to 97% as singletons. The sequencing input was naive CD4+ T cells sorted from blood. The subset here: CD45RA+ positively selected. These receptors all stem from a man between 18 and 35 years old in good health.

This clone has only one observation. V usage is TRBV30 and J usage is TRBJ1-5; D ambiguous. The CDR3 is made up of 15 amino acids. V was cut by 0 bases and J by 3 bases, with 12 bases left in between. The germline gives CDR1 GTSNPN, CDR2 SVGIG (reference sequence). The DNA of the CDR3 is TGTGCCTGGAGTGTAGGCTCCAGCGCCAATCAGCCCCAGCATTTT. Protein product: CAWSVGSSANQPQHF.

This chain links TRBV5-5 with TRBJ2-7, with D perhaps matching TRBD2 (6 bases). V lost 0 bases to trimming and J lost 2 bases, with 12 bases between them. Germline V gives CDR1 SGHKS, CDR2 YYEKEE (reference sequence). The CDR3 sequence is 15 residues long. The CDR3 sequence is CASSLEGAGPYEQYF. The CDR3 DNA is TGTGCCAGCAGCTTGGAAGGTGCGGGACCCTACGAGCAGTACTTC.

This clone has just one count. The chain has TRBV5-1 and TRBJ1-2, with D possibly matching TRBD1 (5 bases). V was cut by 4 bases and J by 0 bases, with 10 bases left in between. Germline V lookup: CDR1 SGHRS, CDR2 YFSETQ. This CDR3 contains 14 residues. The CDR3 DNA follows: TGCGCCAGCAGCCCAGGGAACGCTAACTATGGCTACACCTTC. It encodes CASSPGNANYGYTF.

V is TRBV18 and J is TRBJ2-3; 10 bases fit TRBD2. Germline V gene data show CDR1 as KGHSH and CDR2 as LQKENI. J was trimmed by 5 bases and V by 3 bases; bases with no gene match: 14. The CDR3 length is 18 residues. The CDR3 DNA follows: TGTGCCAGCTCACCCACTCCTCTAGCGGGAGCCCCCGGAGATACGCAGTATTTT. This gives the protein CASSPTPLAGAPGDTQYF.

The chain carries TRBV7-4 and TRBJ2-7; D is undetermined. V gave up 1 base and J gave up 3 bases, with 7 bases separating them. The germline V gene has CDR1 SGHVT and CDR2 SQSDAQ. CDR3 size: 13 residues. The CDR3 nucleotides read TGTGCCAGCAGCTTAGTTGAGATCTACGAGCAGTACTTC. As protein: CASSLVEIYEQYF.

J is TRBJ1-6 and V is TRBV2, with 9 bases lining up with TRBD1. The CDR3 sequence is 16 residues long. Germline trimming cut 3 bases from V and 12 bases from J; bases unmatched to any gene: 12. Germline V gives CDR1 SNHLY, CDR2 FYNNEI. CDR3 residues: CASSDPGQGMGEPLHF. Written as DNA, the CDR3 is TGTGCCAGCAGTGATCCGGGACAGGGAATGGGAGAACCCCTCCACTTT.

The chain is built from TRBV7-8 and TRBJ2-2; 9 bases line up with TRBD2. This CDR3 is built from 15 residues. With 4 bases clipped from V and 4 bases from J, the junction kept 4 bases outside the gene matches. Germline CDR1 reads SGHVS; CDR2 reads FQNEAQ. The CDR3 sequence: CASSSSGVATGELFF. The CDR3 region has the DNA TGTGCCAGCAGCTCTAGCGGGGTCGCCACCGGGGAGCTGTTTTTT.

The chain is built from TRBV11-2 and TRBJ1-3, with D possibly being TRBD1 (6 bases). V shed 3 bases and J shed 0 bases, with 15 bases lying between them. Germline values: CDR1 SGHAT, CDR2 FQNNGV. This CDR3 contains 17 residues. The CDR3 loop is CASSLSGATSSGNTIYF. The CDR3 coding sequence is TGTGCCAGCAGCTTGTCAGGGGCCACAAGCTCTGGAAACACCATATATTTT.

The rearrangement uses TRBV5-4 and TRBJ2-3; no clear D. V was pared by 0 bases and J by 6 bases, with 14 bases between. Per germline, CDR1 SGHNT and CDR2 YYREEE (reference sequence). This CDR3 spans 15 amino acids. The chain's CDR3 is CASSLGYAVPDTQYF. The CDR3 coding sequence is TGTGCCAGCAGCTTGGGTTACGCGGTGCCGGATACGCAGTATTTT.

CDR3 coding DNA: TGCGCCAGCAGCCGGGACAGGACCCGGAACTATGGCTACACCTTC. This gives the protein CASSRDRTRNYGYTF. This chain connects TRBV5-1 to TRBJ1-2, with 8 positions matching TRBD1. V dropped 4 bases and J dropped 2; count of bases not matched to a gene: 7. Germline V gene lookup returns CDR1 SGHRS and CDR2 YFSETQ. This CDR3 spans 15 amino acids.

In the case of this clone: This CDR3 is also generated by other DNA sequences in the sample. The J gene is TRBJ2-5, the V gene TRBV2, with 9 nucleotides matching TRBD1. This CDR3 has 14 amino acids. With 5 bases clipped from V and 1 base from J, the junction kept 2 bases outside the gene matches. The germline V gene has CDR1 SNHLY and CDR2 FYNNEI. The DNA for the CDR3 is TGTGCCAGCAGTAGGGACAGGGCCCAAGAGACCCAGTACTTC. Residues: CASSRDRAQETQYF.

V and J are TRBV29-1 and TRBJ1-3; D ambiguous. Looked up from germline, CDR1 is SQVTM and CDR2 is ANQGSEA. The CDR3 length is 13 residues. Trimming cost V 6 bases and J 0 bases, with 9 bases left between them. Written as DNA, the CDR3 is TGCAGCGTCAGACGGAACTCTGGAAACACCATATATTTT. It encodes CSVRRNSGNTIYF.

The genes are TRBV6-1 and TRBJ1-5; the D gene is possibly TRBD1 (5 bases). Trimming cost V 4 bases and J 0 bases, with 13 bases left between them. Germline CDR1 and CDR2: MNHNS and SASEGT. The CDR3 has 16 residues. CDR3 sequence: CASSGQRQYSNQPQHF. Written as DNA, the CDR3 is TGTGCCAGCAGTGGACAGCGACAGTATAGCAATCAGCCCCAGCATTTT.

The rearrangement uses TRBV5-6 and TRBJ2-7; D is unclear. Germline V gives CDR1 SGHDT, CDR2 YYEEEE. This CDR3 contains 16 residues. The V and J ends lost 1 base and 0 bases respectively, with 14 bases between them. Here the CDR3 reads CASSLSVGKSSYEQYF. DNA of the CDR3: TGTGCCAGCAGCTTGTCGGTTGGGAAGAGCTCCTACGAGCAGTACTTC.

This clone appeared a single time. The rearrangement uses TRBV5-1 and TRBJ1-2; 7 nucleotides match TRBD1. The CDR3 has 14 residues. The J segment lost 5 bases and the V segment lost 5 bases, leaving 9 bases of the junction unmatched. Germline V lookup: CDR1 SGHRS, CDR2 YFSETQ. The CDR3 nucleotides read TGCGCCAGCAGAGGGACAGACAAACTATATGGCTACACCTTC. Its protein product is CASRGTDKLYGYTF.

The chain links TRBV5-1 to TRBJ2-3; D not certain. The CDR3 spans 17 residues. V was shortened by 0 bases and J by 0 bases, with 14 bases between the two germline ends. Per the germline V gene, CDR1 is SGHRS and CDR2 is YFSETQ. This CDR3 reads CASSLGQVVSSTDTQYF. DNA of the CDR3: TGCGCCAGCAGCTTGGGTCAGGTAGTCTCTAGCACAGATACGCAGTATTTT.

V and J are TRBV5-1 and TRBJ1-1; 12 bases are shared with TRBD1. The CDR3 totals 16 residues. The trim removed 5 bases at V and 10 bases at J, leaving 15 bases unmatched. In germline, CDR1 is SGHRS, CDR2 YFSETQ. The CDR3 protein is CASSPAGTGGEMVAFF. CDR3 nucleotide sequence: TGCGCCAGCAGTCCGGCGGGGACAGGGGGCGAGATGGTAGCTTTCTTT.

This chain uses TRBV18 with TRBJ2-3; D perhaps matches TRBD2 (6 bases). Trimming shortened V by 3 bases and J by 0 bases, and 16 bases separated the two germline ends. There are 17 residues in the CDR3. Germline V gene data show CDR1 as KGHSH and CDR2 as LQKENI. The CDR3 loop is CASSPGRPGLSTDTQYF. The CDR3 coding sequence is TGTGCCAGCTCACCGGGGCGTCCGGGACTCAGCACAGATACGCAGTATTTT.

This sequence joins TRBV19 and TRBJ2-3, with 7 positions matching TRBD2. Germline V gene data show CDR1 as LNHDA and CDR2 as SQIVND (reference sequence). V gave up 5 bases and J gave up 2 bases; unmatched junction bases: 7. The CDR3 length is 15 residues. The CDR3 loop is CASSRLAEHTDTQYF. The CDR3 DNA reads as TGTGCCAGTAGTCGGCTAGCGGAACACACAGATACGCAGTATTTT.

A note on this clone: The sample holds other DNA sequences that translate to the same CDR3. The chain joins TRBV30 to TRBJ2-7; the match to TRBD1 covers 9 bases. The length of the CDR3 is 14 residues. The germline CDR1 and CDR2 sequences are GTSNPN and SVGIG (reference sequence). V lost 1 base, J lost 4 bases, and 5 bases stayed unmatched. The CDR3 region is CAWSGGQGSYEQYF. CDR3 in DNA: TGTGCCTGGAGTGGGGGACAGGGTAGTTACGAGCAGTACTTC.

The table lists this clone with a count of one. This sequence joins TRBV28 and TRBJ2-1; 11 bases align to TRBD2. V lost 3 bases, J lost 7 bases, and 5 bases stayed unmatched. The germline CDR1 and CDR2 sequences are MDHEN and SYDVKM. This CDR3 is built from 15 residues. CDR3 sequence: CASSFSGGAGNEQFF. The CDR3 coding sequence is TGTGCCAGCAGTTTTAGCGGGGGGGCCGGGAATGAGCAGTTCTTC.

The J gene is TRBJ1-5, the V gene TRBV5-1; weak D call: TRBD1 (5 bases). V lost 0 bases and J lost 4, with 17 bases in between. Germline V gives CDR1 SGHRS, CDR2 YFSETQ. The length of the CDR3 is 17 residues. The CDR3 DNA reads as TGCGCCAGCAGCTTGGTTCCAGGGTTAGGGAGTAATCAGCCCCAGCATTTT. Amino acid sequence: CASSLVPGLGSNQPQHF.

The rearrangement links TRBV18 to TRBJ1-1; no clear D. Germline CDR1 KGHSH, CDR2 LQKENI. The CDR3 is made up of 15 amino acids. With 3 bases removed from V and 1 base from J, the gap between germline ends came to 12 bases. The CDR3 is CASSPLDEGNTEAFF. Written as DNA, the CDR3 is TGTGCCAGCTCACCTCTTGATGAGGGGAACACTGAAGCTTTCTTT.

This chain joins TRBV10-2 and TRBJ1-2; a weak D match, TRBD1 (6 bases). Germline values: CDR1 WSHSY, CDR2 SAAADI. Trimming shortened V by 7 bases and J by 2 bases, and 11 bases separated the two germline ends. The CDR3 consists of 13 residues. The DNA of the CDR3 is TGCGCCAGCATCAAGGACAGCAACTATGGCTACACCTTC. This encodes CASIKDSNYGYTF.

The CDR3 is CASSPLGTFGDTQYF. The CDR3 nucleotides read TGCGCCAGCAGCCCTCTAGGGACGTTCGGAGATACGCAGTATTTT. The chain is built from TRBV4-3 and TRBJ2-3; D is possibly TRBD1 or TRBD2 (5 bases each). The ends were cut back, 4 bases at V and 5 bases at J, with 16 bases in the middle. The length of the CDR3 is 15 residues. Germline V gives CDR1 LGHNA, CDR2 YSLEER.